The clone carrying this T cell receptor (beta chain) was counted a few times. This record comes from a study of blood T cells in healthy people across ages. The CDR3 consists of 14 residues. CDR1 is SGDLS and CDR2 is YYNGEE in the germline V gene. V lost 0 bases and J 2 bases, leaving 9 bases between the germline ends. A second PCR, run for roughly 7 to 12 cycles, used a sample-barcoded 5' primer plus a J-beta primer mix. Paired-end reads containing CDR3 totaled no fewer than 3 million for each sample. TCRdb ran MiXCR on the 5' RACE reads and lists one entry per CDR3 protein. The sample shows 1,500,000 or so distinct CDR3 sequences, 42% of them seen only once.

The V call is TRBV9, the J call TRBJ2-7, with D hard to call. Material for sequencing was blood. The source of this sequence is a woman in her late teens or twenties in good health. Here the CDR3 DNA reads TGTGCCAGCAGCGTAGTCGGAACGACCTACGAGCAGTACTTC. Amino acid sequence: CASSVVGTTYEQYF.